This TCR beta chain comes out of a study of blood T cell repertoires in COVID-19. On the study more broadly: There were acute and convalescent COVID-19 samples, and they came from the United States, Italy and Spain. T cells, B-cell-depleted T cells, or PBMCs supplied cDNA or gDNA.

Germline CDR1 SEHNR, CDR2 FQNEAQ (reference sequence). The CDR3 has 14 amino acids. V dropped 1 base and J dropped 8; count of bases not matched to a gene: 2. Authors' data handling: How many nucleated cells were present was estimated from reference gene primer amplification. This table comes from immunoSEQ multiplex PCR, and its TCRdb copy is limited to in-frame clones, with some not included. The V and J calls and the clone size are those of that table, but D and trimming were determined from the DNA. The sample shows under 150,000 clones, about three quarters of them seen only once. The origin of this receptor is a woman aged 50 to 65 with active or convalescent COVID-19. The chain joins TRBV7-9 to TRBJ2-1, with 10 bases that match TRBD2. Material for sequencing was peripheral blood. The CDR3 sequence: CASSLGAGGDEQFF. In nucleotides, the CDR3 is TGTGCCAGCAGCTTAGGAGCGGGAGGGGATGAGCAGTTCTTC. The full variable domain, in which reference TRBV7-9 and TRBJ2-1 provide the parts outside the CDR3, is DTGVSQNPRHKITKRGQNVTFRCDPISEHNRLYWYRQTLGQGPEFLTYFQNEAQLEKSRLLSDRFSAERPKGSFSTLEIQRTEQGDSAMYLCASSLGAGGDEQFFGPGTRLTVL.